This TCR beta chain was captured in a study of neoadjuvant anti-PD-1 for oral cavity cancer. For the study at large: Around day 43, patients without progression received a fourth nivolumab dose before surgery.

Profiling relied on immunoSEQ multiplex PCR, and the TCRdb table lists in-frame clones only, not all of them. The sample lists fewer than 20,000 clones; approximately 79% were seen once. This clone was seen only a few times. Germline loops: CDR1 SEHNR, CDR2 FQNEAQ (reference sequence). This CDR3 is 14 amino acids long. Trimming removed 5 bases at V and 2 bases at J, with 13 bases between. The TCR comes from a person aged 35 to 85 with oral cavity squamous cell carcinoma. The chain joins TRBV7-9 to TRBJ2-7, with D perhaps TRBD2 (6 bases). Specimen: PBMCs, collected before nivolumab (anti-PD-1) treatment. Written as DNA, the CDR3 is TGTGCCAGCAGCGCCCGGGACTGGACCTACGAGCAGTACTTC. Encoded protein: CASSARDWTYEQYF.